This T cell receptor beta chain was observed in a study of cytomegalovirus exposure and HLA in healthy donors. Study results and limitations: HLA alleles were associated with 15,000 to 20,000 TCR beta sequences in a later analysis at 0.05 false discovery rate.

PCR amplification relied on 60 Vbeta primers (plus 13 Jbeta primers). Produced via immunoSEQ multiplex PCR; TCRdb's table is partial and in-frame only. The sample contains about 140,000 clones, about 66% of which appear only once. This clone was counted only a few times. What it binds is not known. CDR3 size: 16 residues. The germline V gene has CDR1 MDHEN and CDR2 SYDVKM. V lost 5 bases, J lost 4 bases, and 13 bases stayed unmatched. The rearrangement uses TRBV28 and TRBJ1-2; 7 bases are shared with TRBD1. The origin of this receptor is a human donor in good health. The source material was PBMCs. DNA of the CDR3: TGTGCCAGCAGTGTAGAACAGGGGAGTAAGTCCTATGGCTACACCTTC. Translation: CASSVEQGSKSYGYTF.